This TCR beta chain was sequenced in a study of low-dose radiotherapy and immunotherapy resistance in tumors. On the study more broadly: Fractions of 1 Gy went to Cohort 2 every two weeks, for 13 Gy over 26 weeks. On cycle 1 day 1, patients started four cycles of oral aspirin 300 mg daily.

Covering alpha and beta chains, TRAV- and TRBV-specific primers were used for the first-strand cDNA. The authors amplified TCRs for roughly 20 PCR cycles with a constant-region primer and a V-primer adapter. In TCRdb, the reads were re-called with MiXCR into one record per CDR3 protein. The table records about 71,000 distinct CDR3 sequences, around 29% of them present only once. Germline CDR1 is SNHLY and CDR2 is FYNNEI. V was clipped by 6 bases and J by 3 bases; unmatched bases: 8. CDR3 length: 16 residues. This clonotype occurred many times. The time point: before trial treatment. This material consisted of PBMCs, taken before treatment. This clonotype originated in a female donor with ovarian cancer. The V gene is TRBV2, the J gene TRBJ1-5, with TRBD1 matching 10 bases. CDR3 amino acids: CASRTGTGDINQPQHF. CDR3 in DNA: TGTGCCAGCAGAACCGGGACAGGGGATATCAATCAGCCCCAGCATTTT.